This TCR beta chain originates from a study of Ad26.COV2.S vaccination and SARS-CoV-2 variants. On the study more broadly: COV1001, an Ad26.COV2.S trial, supplied this vaccine-arm donor.

Noted treatment: some 20 received Ad26.COV2.S at low or high dose, single or two shots; about 5 received placebo; per-sample allocation not given. After the first vaccine or placebo injection, samples were drawn on day 63. Only in-frame clones appear in the TCRdb table, and some are missing; sequencing was by immunoSEQ multiplex PCR. Among about 440,000 clones, roughly 87% were seen once, and the ten largest hold approximately 4.5%. CDR1 is PRHDT and CDR2 is FYEKMQ in the germline V gene (reference sequence). The ends lost 3 bases at V and 2 bases at J; junction bases unmatched: 4. The CDR3 is made up of 15 amino acids. In its sample, this clone was seen once.

This specimen was peripheral blood, taken in a trial of Ad26.COV2.S vaccine versus placebo. The V and J genes are TRBV13 and TRBJ2-1; 7 bases fit TRBD2. This receptor was taken from a person between 18 and 59 years old who received the Ad26.COV2.S COVID-19 vaccine or a placebo. The CDR3 loop is CASSFFAGAYNEQFF. The CDR3 nucleotides read TGTGCCAGCAGCTTCTTTGCGGGAGCCTACAATGAGCAGTTCTTC.